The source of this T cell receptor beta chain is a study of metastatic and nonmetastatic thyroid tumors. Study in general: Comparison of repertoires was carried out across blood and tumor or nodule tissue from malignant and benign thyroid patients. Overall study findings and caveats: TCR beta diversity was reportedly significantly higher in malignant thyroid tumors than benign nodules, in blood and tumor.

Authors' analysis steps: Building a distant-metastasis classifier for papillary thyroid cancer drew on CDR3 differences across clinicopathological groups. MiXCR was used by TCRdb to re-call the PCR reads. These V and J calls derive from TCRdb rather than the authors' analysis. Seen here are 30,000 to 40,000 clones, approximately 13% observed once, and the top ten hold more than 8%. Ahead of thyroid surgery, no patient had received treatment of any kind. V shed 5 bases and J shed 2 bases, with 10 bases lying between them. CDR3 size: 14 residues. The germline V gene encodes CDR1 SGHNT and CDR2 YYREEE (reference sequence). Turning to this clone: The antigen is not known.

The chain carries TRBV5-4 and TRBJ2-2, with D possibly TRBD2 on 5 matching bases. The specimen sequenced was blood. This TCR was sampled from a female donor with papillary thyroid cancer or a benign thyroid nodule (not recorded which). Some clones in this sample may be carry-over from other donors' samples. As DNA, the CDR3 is TGTGCCAGCAGACATAGCGCTAACACCGGGGAGCTGTTTTTT. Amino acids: CASRHSANTGELFF.